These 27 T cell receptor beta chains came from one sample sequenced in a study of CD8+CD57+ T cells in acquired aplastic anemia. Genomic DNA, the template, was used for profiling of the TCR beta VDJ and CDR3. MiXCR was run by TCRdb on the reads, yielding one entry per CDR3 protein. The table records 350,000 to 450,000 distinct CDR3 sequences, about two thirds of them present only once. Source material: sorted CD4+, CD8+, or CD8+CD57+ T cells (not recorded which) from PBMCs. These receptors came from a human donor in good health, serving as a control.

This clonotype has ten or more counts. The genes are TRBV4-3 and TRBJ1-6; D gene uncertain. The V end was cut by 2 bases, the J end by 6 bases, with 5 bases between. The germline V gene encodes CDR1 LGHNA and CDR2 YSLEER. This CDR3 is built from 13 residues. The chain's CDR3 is CASSQRGNSPLHF. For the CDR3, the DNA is TGCGCCAGCAGCCAACGTGGTAATTCACCCCTCCACTTT.

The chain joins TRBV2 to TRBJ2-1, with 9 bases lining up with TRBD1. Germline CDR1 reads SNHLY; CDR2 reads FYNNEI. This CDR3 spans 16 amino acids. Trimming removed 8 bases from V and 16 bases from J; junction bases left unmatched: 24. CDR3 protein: CASLTGGGGNTIYFFF. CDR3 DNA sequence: TGTGCCAGCCTAACAGGGGGCGGTGGAAACACCATATATTTTTTCTTC.

In DNA form, the CDR3 reads TGCAGTGTTACGTGGGGGGAAAATTCACAGCTGCACTTT. This codes for CSVTWGENSQLHF. The rearrangement joins TRBV29-1 to TRBJ1-6, with TRBD1 as a possible D gene (5 bases). Germline CDR1 SQVTM, CDR2 ANQGSEA. The length of the CDR3 is 13 residues. Supplemented by reference TRBV29-1 and TRBJ1-6, the full variable domain reads SAVISQKPSRDICQRGTSLTIQCQVDSQVTMMFWYRQQPGQSLTLIATANQGSEATYESGFVIDKFPISRPNLTFSTLTVSNMSPEDSSIYLCSVTWGENSQLHFGNGTRLTVT.

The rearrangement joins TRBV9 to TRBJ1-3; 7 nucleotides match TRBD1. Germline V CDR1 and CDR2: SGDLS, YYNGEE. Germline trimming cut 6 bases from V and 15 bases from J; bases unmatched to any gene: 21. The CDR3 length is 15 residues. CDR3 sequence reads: CASITATGSATSRYF. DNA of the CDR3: TGTGCCAGCATTACCGCGACAGGGAGTGCTACGAGCAGATATTTT.

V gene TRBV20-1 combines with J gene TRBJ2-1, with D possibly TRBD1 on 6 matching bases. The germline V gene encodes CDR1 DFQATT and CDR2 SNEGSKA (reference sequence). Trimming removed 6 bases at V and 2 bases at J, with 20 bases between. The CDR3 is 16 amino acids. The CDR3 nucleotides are TGCAGTGCCAGCAGCCCCCGGACAGCCACCTACAATGAGCAGTTCTTC. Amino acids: CSASSPRTATYNEQFF.

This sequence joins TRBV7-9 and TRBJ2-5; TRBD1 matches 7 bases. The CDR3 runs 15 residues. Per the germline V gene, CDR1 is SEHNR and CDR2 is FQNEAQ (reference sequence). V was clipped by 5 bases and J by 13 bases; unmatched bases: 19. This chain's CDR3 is CASSSQDRYNEQLYF. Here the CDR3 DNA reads TGTGCCAGCAGCAGCCAGGACAGGTACAATGAGCAGTTGTACTTC.

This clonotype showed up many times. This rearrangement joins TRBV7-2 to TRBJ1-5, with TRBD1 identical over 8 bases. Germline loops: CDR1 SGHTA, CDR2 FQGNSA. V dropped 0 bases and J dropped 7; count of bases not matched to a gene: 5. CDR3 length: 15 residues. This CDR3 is CASSLAQGASQPQHF. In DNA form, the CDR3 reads TGTGCCAGCAGCTTAGCTCAGGGGGCTAGCCAGCCCCAGCATTTT.

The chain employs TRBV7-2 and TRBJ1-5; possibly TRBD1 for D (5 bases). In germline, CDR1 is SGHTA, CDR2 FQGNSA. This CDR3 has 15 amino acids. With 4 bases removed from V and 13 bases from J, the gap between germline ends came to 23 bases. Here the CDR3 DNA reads TGTGCCAGCAGCTCCCAGGGAGGGGATCAGCAGCAGCAGCATTTT. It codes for CASSSQGGDQQQQHF. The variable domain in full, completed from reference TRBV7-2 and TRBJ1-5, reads GAGVSQSPSNKVTEKGKDVELRCDPISGHTALYWYRQSLGQGLEFLIYFQGNSAPDKSGLPSDRFSAERTGGSVSTLTIQRTQQEDSAVYLCASSSQGGDQQQQHFGDGTRLSIL.

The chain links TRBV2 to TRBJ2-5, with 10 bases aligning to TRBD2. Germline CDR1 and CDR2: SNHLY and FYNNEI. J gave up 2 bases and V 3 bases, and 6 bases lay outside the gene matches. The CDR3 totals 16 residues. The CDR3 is CASSEGGTSVQETQYF. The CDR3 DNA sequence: TGTGCCAGCAGTGAGGGGGGGACTAGCGTGCAAGAGACCCAGTACTTC.

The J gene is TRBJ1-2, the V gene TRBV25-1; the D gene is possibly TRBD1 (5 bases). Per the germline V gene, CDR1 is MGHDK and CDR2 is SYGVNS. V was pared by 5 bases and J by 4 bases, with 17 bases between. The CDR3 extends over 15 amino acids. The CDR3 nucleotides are TGTGCCAGCAGTATTCAAGGGGCAAGTTCCTATGGCTACACCTTC. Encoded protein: CASSIQGASSYGYTF.

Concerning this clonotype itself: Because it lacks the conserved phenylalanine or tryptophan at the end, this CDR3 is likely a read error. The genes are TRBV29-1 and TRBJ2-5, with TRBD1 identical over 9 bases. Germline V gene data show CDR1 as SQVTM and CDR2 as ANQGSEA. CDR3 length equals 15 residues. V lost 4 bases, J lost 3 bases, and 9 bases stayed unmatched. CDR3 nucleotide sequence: TGCAGCGTTGGAGACAGGGGGTTTCCCAAAGAGACCCAGTACCTC. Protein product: CSVGDRGFPKETQYL.

In DNA, the CDR3 is TGTGCCACCAGCAGAAGGGCCACAGCAAAACACGAGCAGTACTTC. Its protein is CATSRRATAKHEQYF. The V gene is TRBV15, the J gene TRBJ2-7; D is unresolved. Per the germline V gene, CDR1 is LNHNV and CDR2 is YYDKDF (reference sequence). The ends were cut back, 2 bases at V and 5 bases at J, with 16 bases in the middle. The CDR3 is made up of 15 amino acids.

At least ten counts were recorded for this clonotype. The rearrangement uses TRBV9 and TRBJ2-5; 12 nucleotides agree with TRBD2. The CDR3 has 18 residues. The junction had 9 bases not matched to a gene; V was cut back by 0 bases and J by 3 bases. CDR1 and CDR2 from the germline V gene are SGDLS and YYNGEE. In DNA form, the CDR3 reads TGTGCCAGCAGCGTAGGACTAGCGGGGGAAAGACTCAAAGAGACCCAGTACTTC. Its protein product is CASSVGLAGERLKETQYF.

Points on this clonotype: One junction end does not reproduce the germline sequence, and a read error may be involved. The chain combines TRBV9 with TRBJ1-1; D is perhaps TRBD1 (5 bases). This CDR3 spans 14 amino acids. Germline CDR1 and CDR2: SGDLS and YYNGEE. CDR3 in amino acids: CASSVATRGAADIF. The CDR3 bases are TGTGCCAGCAGCGTCGCCACTAGAGGGGCTGCAGATATCTTT.

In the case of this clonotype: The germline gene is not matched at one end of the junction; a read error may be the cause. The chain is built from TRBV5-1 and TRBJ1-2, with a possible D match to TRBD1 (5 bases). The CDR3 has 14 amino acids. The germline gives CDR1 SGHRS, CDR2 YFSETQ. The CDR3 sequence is CASRATEPLDGYTF. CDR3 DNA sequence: TGTGCCAGCAGAGCGACAGAGCCGCTCGATGGCTACACCTTC. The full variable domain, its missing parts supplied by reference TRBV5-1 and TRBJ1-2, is KAGVTQTPRYLIKTRGQQVTLSCSPISGHRSVSWYQQTPGQGLQFLFEYFSETQRNKGNFPGRFSGRQFSNSRSEMNVSTLELGDSALYLCASRATEPLDGYTFGSGTRLTVV.

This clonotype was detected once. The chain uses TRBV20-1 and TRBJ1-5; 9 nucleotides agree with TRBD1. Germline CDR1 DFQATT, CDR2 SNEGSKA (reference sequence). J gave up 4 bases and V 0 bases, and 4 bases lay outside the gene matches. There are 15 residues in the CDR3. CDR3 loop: CSARDVTGGNQPQHF. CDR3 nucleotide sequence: TGCAGTGCTAGAGACGTGACAGGGGGGAATCAGCCCCAGCATTTT.

For the CDR3, the DNA is TGTGCCAGCAGCACCGAGCGGGTCTACAACGAGCAGTACTTC. Encoded protein: CASSTERVYNEQYF. V is TRBV5-4 and J is TRBJ2-7; perhaps TRBD2 as D (6 bases). Germline lookup yields CDR1 SGHNT and CDR2 YYREEE (reference sequence). The length of the CDR3 is 14 residues. The V gene lost 4 bases and the J gene lost 5 bases, with 16 bases spanning the gap. Together with reference TRBV5-4 and TRBJ2-7, the CDR3 gives the full variable domain: ETGVTQSPTHLIKTRGQQVTLRCSSQSGHNTVSWYQQALGQGPQFIFQYYREEENGRGNFPPRFSGLQFPNYSSELNVNALELDDSALYLCASSTERVYNEQYFGPGTRLTVT.

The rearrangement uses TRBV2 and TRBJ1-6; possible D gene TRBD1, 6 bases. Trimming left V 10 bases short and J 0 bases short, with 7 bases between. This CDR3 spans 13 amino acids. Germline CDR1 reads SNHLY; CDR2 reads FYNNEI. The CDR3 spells CAKDSSYNSPLHF. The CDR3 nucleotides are TGTGCCAAGGACAGCTCCTATAATTCACCCCTCCACTTT.

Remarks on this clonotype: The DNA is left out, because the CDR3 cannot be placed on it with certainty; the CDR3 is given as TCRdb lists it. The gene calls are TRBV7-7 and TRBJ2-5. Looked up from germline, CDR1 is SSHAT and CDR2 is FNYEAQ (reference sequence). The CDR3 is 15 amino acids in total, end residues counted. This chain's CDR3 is CASSQNIQETQYFFF.

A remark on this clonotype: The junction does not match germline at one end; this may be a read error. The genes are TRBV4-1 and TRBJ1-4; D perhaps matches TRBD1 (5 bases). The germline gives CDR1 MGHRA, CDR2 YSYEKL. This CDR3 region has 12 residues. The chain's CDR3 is CGISGDNERLFF. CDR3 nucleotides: TGCGGCATCTCGGGGGATAATGAAAGACTGTTTTTT.

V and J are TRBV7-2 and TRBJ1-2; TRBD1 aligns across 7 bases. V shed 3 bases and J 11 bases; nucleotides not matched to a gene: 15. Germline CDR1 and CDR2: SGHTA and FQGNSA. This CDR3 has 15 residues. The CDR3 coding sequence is TGTGCCAGCAGCTTGGGGCAGGGGGGAGACTCCCAGTACACCTTC. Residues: CASSLGQGGDSQYTF. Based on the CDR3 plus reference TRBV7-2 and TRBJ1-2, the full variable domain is GAGVSQSPSNKVTEKGKDVELRCDPISGHTALYWYRQSLGQGLEFLIYFQGNSAPDKSGLPSDRFSAERTGGSVSTLTIQRTQQEDSAVYLCASSLGQGGDSQYTFGSGTRLTVV.

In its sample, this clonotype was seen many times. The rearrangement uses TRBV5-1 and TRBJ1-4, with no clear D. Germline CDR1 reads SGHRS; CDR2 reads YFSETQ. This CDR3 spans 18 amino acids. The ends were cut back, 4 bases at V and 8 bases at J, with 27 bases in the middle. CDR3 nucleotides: TGCGCCAGCAGCATTCGAACTACTTCCCTTAGGGCGGGGGAAAAACTGTTTTTT. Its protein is CASSIRTTSLRAGEKLFF.

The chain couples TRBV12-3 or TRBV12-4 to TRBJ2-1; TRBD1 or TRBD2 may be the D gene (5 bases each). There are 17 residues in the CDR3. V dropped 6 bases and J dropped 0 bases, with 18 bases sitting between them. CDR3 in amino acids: CASSVNRDPSSYNEQFF. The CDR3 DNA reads TGTGCCAGCAGCGTTAACCGGGACCCGAGCTCCTACAATGAGCAGTTCTTC.

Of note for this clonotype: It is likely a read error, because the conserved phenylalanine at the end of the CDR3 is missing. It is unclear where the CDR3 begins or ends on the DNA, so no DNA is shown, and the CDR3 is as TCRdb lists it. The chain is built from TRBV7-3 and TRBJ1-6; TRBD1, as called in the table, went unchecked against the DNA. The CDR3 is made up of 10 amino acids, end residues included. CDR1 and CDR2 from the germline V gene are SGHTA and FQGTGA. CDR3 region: CASSLAQGAD.

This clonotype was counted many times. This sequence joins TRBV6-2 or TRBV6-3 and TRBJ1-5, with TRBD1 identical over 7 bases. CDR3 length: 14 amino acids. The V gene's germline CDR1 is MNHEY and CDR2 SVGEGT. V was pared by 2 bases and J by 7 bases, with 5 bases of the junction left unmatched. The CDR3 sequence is CASSYGGGGQPQHF. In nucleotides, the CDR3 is TGTGCCAGCAGTTACGGAGGGGGCGGGCAGCCCCAGCATTTT.

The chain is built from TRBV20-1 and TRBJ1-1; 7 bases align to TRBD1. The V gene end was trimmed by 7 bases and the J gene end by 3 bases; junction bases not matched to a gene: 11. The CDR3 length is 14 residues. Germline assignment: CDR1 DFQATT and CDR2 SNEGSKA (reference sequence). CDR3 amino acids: CSVKYRGRDTEAFF. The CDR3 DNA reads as TGCAGTGTCAAGTACAGGGGTCGGGACACTGAAGCTTTCTTT.

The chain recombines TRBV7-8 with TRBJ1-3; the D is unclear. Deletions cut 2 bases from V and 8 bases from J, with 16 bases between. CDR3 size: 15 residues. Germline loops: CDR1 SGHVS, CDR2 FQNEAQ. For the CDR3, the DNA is TGTGCCAGCAGCTTACCAACCGCCTCTGCAGACACCATATATTTT. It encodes CASSLPTASADTIYF.